This T cell receptor beta chain came from a study of breast tumors, draining lymph nodes, adjacent tissues. TCRdb independently ran MiXCR on the multiplex PCR reads; one entry per CDR3 protein. The sample gives some 15,000 distinct CDR3 sequences, around 50% of which show up once; around 17% is in the top ten. With respect to this clonotype: Its specificity is not known. Compared with germline, one end of the junction differs, possibly owing to a read error.

This CDR3 is built from 16 residues. Per germline, CDR1 ENHRY and CDR2 SYGVKD. Findings of the study overall: Tumor TCR diversity was below lymph nodes but above nontumor tissue.

The gene calls are TRBV10-3 and TRBJ2-5; 11 positions agree with TRBD2. Sequences were obtained from tumor-adjacent breast tissue. This clonotype was sampled from a female donor with breast cancer. Some clones in this sample may be carry-over from other donors' samples. In DNA, the CDR3 is TGTGCCAGCAGTTTAGTTAGCGGGGGGGGAAAAGAGACCCAGTACTTC. This gives the protein CASSLVSGGGKETQYF.